This T cell receptor beta chain was recovered during a study of cytomegalovirus exposure and HLA in healthy donors. PCR involved 60 Vbeta and 13 Jbeta primers. The method was immunoSEQ multiplex PCR; TCRdb's version includes in-frame clones alone and lacks a portion of them. The sample shows about 280,000 clones, approximately 90% of them seen only once. This clone was detected only once. The specimen was PBMCs. The sequence came from a woman aged 18-29 years in good health and CMV-seronegative.

CDR3 loop: CSVVEGAVTGELFF. The CDR3 DNA sequence: TGCAGCGTTGTAGAGGGGGCGGTCACCGGGGAGCTGTTTTTT. V gene TRBV29-1 combines with J gene TRBJ2-2, with 7 nucleotides matching TRBD1. CDR3 length: 14 residues. J was trimmed by 4 bases and V by 4 bases; bases with no gene match: 6. Germline V gene data show CDR1 as SQVTM and CDR2 as ANQGSEA.